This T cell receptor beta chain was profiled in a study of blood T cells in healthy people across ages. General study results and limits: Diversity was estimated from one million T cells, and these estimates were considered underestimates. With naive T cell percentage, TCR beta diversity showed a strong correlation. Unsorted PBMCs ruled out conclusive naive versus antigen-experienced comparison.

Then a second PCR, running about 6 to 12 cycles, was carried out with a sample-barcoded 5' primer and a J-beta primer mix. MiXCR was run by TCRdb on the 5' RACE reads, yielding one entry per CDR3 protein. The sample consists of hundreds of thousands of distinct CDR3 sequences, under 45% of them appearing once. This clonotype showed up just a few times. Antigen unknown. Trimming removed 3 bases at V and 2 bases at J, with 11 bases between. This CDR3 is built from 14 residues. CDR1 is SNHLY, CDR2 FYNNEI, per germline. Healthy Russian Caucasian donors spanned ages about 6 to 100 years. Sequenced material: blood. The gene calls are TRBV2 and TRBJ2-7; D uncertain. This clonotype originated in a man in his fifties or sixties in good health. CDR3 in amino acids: CASSDVQVPYEQYF. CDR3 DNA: TGTGCCAGCAGTGATGTTCAGGTCCCCTACGAGCAGTACTTC. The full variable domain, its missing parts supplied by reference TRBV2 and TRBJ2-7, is EPEVTQTPSHQVTQMGQEVILRCVPISNHLYFYWYRQILGQKVEFLVSFYNNEISEKSEIFDDQFSVERPDGSNFTLKIRSTKLEDSAMYFCASSDVQVPYEQYFGPGTRLTVT.